These T cell receptor beta chains were read from a single sample in a study of regulatory T cells in long-lasting Graves disease. TCRdb re-analysed the multiplex PCR reads in MiXCR, keeping a single row per CDR3 protein. The data show approximately 300,000 distinct CDR3 sequences, over 15% seen once. The source was peripheral blood mononuclear cells (PBMCs), collected at new diagnosis, from a patient treated with antithyroid drugs. These receptors all come from a female donor with Graves disease. The CDR3 runs from the conserved cysteine through the conserved F or W.

j_call	v_call	cdr3_aa
TRBJ2-7	TRBV20-1	CSARGGSGEQYF
TRBJ2-5	TRBV5-8	CASSFYRDYETQYF
TRBJ1-1	TRBV2	CASSRDRGVAEAFF
TRBJ2-1	TRBV6-2/TRBV6-3	CASSYAGPAGGWGNEQFF
TRBJ2-5	TRBV7-8	CASSRGGRSETQYF
TRBJ1-6	TRBV19	CASTRAGSYNSPLHF
TRBJ2-3	TRBV5-1	CASSLRGAGGIGTQYF
TRBJ2-5	TRBV13	CASSIRLAGSQETQYF
TRBJ1-6	TRBV9	CASSVAGTGSPLHF
TRBJ2-3	TRBV24-1	CATSGTRPGQGKGSTDTQYF
TRBJ2-2	TRBV27	CASSLISNEGGELFF
TRBJ2-1	TRBV19	CASSIDGLSNEQFF
TRBJ1-1	TRBV9	CASSGAGTGFQANTEAFF
TRBJ2-1	TRBV2	CASSEEDARFF
TRBJ2-1	TRBV20-1	CSAREWDSYEQFF
TRBJ2-7	TRBV27	CASSLFQGEQYF
TRBJ1-2	TRBV20-1	CSARETGTGGGYTF
TRBJ1-5	TRBV12-3/TRBV12-4	CASSLGVRDRGRENQPQHF
TRBJ2-3	TRBV14	CASSLDSLNTQYF
TRBJ2-3	TRBV10-1	CASSESRMDDTQYF
TRBJ2-1	TRBV30	CAWSHSRTSGFNEQFF
TRBJ2-1	TRBV19	CASRKYLGSGSNYNEQFF
TRBJ2-1	TRBV28	CASSLPRGSYNEQFF
TRBJ1-2	TRBV6-1	CASSQFREGYGYTF
TRBJ1-2	TRBV7-2	CASSLDGSGGGYTF
.	TRBV7-6	CASSFTGARGTQYF
TRBJ2-1	TRBV13	CASSGPGTIYNEQFF
TRBJ2-7	TRBV25-1	CASSDPRDNSYEQYF
TRBJ2-5	TRBV11-2	CASSVTGRQETQYF
TRBJ1-5	TRBV2	CASSGGESNQPQHF
TRBJ1-2	TRBV12-5	CASGLVNPIGGYTF
TRBJ2-4	TRBV30	CAYHVAGAKNIQYF